Reported below is one T cell receptor beta chain. These data are taken from a study of cytomegalovirus exposure and HLA in healthy donors. Generated by immunoSEQ multiplex PCR, the TCRdb table keeps only in-frame clones and is missing some. Of approximately 270,000 clones in the sample, about 90% were seen once. Specimen: PBMCs. This sequence originates from a man between 18 and 35 years old in good health and CMV-seropositive.

In nucleotides, the CDR3 is TGTGCCAGCAGTTACGGCAATCAGCCCCAGCATTTT. Protein product: CASSYGNQPQHF. The chain combines TRBV6-6 with TRBJ1-5; D call uncertain. The CDR3 length is 12 residues. Germline V CDR1 and CDR2: MNHNY, SVGAGI (reference sequence). The V end was cut by 2 bases, the J end by 2 bases, with 1 base between.